This T cell receptor beta chain was retrieved from a study of T cells after yellow fever vaccination. Study-level background: Those fractions that held only low numbers of cells were prepared using the SMART-Seq v4 Ultra Low Input RNA kit.

This clonotype was seen a few times. Germline lookup yields CDR1 DFQATT and CDR2 SNEGSKA (reference sequence). Deletions cut 2 bases from V and 2 bases from J, with 9 bases between. This CDR3 contains 13 residues. MiXCR, applied by TCRdb to the 5' RACE reads, yields one record per CDR3 protein. The sample yields 200,000 to 300,000 distinct CDR3 sequences, approximately 12% seen once. The chain combines TRBV20-1 with TRBJ1-1; TRBD1 is a possible D gene (5 bases). The source of this sequence is a man aged 25-40 years who received the YFV17D yellow fever vaccine. The sequencing used CD4+ T cells sorted from PBMCs, collected 45 days after the yellow fever booster vaccination. CDR3 in amino acids: CSARSQGNTEAFF. DNA of the CDR3: TGCAGTGCTAGATCGCAGGGTAACACTGAAGCTTTCTTT.